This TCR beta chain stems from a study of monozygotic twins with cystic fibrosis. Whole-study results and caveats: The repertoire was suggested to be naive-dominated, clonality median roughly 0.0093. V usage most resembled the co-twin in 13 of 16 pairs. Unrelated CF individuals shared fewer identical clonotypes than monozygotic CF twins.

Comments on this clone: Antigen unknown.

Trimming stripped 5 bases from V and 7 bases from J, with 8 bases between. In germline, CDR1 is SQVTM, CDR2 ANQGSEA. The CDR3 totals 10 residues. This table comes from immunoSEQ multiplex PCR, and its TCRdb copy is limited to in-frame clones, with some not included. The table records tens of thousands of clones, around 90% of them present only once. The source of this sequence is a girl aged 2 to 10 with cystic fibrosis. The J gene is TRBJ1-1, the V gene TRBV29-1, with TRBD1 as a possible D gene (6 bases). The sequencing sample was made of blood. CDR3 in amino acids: CSVRGHEAFF. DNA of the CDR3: TGCAGCGTTCGGGGGCATGAAGCTTTCTTT.